The clone carrying this T cell receptor beta chain was counted ten times or more. Among the patients, aged 18 to 65, hyperthyroidism was newly diagnosed and had lasted under 2 months. Any patient presenting with uncontrolled infection, other autoimmune disease, pregnancy or lactation was left out. Diagnosis rested on symptoms, serum thyroxine and TRAb, thyroid ultrasound, and orbital computed tomography. TCR beta CDR3 regions were amplified from RNA. Carried out on the TCR CDR3, a first-round RT-PCR used the HTBI primer set. TCRdb re-analysed the multiplex PCR reads in MiXCR, keeping a single row per CDR3 protein. This sample has around 440,000 distinct CDR3 sequences, with around 14% found just once. This entry is derived from a study of T cells in Graves' hyperthyroidism and ophthalmopathy. Study-wide context: At initial diagnosis, before any treatment had begun, peripheral blood was obtained.

This CDR3 spans 14 amino acids. The germline V and J ends were trimmed by 5 bases and 7 bases, with 14 bases remaining between them. Germline V lookup: CDR1 MDHEN, CDR2 SYDVKM. The clonotype originates from a woman aged 18-30 years with Graves' hyperthyroidism. Material: blood. The chain links TRBV28 to TRBJ1-4; D ambiguous. The CDR3 sequence is CASSPFSRSEKLFF. Here the CDR3 DNA reads TGTGCCAGCAGTCCTTTCAGTCGGAGTGAAAAACTGTTTTTT.